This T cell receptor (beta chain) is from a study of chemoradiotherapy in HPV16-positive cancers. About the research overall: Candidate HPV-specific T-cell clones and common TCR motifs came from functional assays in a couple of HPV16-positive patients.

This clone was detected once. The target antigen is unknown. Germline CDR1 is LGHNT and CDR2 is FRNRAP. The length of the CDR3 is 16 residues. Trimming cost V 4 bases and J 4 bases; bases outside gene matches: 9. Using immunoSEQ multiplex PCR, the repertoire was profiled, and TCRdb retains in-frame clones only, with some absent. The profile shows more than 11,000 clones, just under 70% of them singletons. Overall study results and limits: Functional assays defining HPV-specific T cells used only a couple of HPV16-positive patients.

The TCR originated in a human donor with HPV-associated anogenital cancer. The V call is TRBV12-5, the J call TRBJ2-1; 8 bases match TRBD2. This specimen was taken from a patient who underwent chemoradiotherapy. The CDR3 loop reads CASGSGVSGGYNEQFF. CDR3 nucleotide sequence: TGTGCTAGTGGTTCCGGCGTGAGCGGGGGATACAATGAGCAGTTCTTC.